Listed here is a single TCR beta chain. Which antigen it targets is not known. No base quality information exists; no much larger clone differs at one position. The data are from a study of T cells in Graves' hyperthyroidism and ophthalmopathy (dated by TCRdb to the late 2010s). Study-level background: Peripheral blood was collected at initial diagnosis, before any treatment. To identify TCR V-J signatures that set the groups apart, the researchers used a discovery cohort of about a hundred patients, made up of 43 with Graves' ophthalmopathy and approximately 57 with stable Graves' hyperthyroidism. Prospective prediction of ophthalmopathy was tested in an independent validation cohort consisting of 18 to 20 hyperthyroidism patients and around 16 patients who later progressed to ophthalmopathy. For training and testing, the 100 or so patients in the discovery cohort were randomly divided in a 7:3 ratio. In addition, the study compared T-cell repertoires in thyroid tissue and in blood from several Graves' hyperthyroidism patients. After blood sampling, hyperthyroidism patients were treated with methimazole at a starting dose of 30 mg daily, and ophthalmopathy patients were treated with high-dose intravenous methylprednisolone. The paper describes TCR Vbeta CDR3 sequencing of 135 peripheral blood samples, made up of 43 ophthalmopathy patients, approximately 76 hyperthyroidism patients and 17 progressor patients. General conclusions and limits of the study: Most expanded thyroid clonotypes (frequency above 0.001) were also detected in blood, a finding suggesting that blood repertoires may reflect thyroid immune responses. In validation, the model predicted progression to ophthalmopathy a median of about 6 months before onset, with about 71% sensitivity and about 72% specificity. Sample size was not statistically predetermined, and blinding of investigators to group allocation was not performed. Ophthalmopathy was separated from stable hyperthyroidism by a 13 V-J signature model, with approximately 90% sensitivity and 81% to 82% specificity obtained in cross-validation and 80%/75% obtained in testing.

Stable Graves' hyperthyroidism was defined as no progression to ophthalmopathy during 18 months of follow-up. Hyperthyroidism patients were aged 18 to 65 years and newly diagnosed, with disease duration of less than 2 months. Exclusion was applied to patients with uncontrolled infections, other autoimmune diseases, pregnancy or lactation. Diagnoses relied on clinical symptoms, serum thyroxine and TRAb, thyroid ultrasound and orbital computed tomography. PBMCs were separated from approximately 9.9 ml of fresh peripheral blood using Ficoll-Paque density gradient centrifugation. Total RNA was extracted using Trizol reagent, and RNA quality was assessed on an Agilent 2100 Bioanalyzer. Amplification of TCR beta CDR3 regions was carried out from RNA transcripts. The first round of RT-PCR for the TCR CDR3 was performed with the HTBI primer set and the Qiagen OneStep RT-PCR kit. Libraries were constructed in a second round of multiplex PCR, after which size selection and purification were performed. Libraries were sequenced paired-end with 100 bp reads on an Illumina HiSeq2000. The study's own analysis went as follows. Raw data were processed with SOAPnuke, discarding reads with adapters, uncalled bases, mean Phred below 15, or no exact constant-primer or identifier match. COPE v1.2.5 was used to merge high-quality paired reads, and clonotypes were defined as unique nucleotide sequences. MiTCR v1.1 was used to align the clonotypes against IMGT TRBV, TRBD and TRBJ reference segments. Analysis was restricted to V-J combinations with a frequency above 0.0001, which covered 99.2% of repertoires. A TCS score was defined as the ratio of F50 (clonal expansion) to E x V (chaos), with BLOSUM62-based TCRdist applied between CDR3 peptides within each V-J. Welch's t-statistics and random forest reduced around 550 V-J features to fewer than 15, which were used in a naive Bayes classifier (R e1071). TCRdb applied fastp at Q25 and MiXCR to the public reads, then kept only in-frame beta chains. Each entry merges the rows of one CDR3 protein and shows their most common DNA and genes. The V and J calls and clone size are TCRdb's, not the authors'. For this sample the table gives some 510,000 distinct CDR3 sequences, of which about a fifth were detected only once. The biggest ten clones account for approximately 26% of the sample.

The CDR3 contains 12 residues, cysteine and phenylalanine counted. Just the 36-base CDR3 DNA is kept, in frame starting at base 1. Taken from the germline V gene (reference sequence), the CDR1 and CDR2 loops are DFQATT and SNEGSKA. V drops 4 bases and J drops 0 bases, leaving 6 bases in between. The material sequenced was blood. This receptor was identified in a man between 18 and 35 years old with Graves' hyperthyroidism. The chain was built from TRBV20-1 and TRBJ1-2; the D gene cannot be named for sure. The CDR3 protein sequence reads: CSATGANYGYTF. The DNA sequence reads TGCAGTGCTACAGGAGCTAACTATGGCTACACCTTC.